This T cell receptor beta chain was sequenced in a study of control samples from healthy donors and cancer patients. This CDR3 contains 15 residues. Per germline, CDR1 SGHRS and CDR2 YFSETQ. The germline V and J ends were trimmed by 4 bases and 3 bases, with 15 bases remaining between them. Sequenced by immunoSEQ multiplex PCR; TCRdb stores in-frame clones only, minus some. The sample contains about 270,000 clones, over 70% of which appear only once. Source material: PBMCs. V and J are TRBV5-1 and TRBJ2-3; TRBD1 might be the D (6 bases). The TCR was taken from a woman aged 60-70 years with lung cancer. Here the CDR3 reads CASSPHGRGTDTQYF. The CDR3 coding sequence is TGCGCCAGCAGCCCCCATGGAAGGGGGACAGATACGCAGTATTTT. The full variable domain, with the rest looked up from reference TRBV5-1 and TRBJ2-3, is KAGVTQTPRYLIKTRGQQVTLSCSPISGHRSVSWYQQTPGQGLQFLFEYFSETQRNKGNFPGRFSGRQFSNSRSEMNVSTLELGDSALYLCASSPHGRGTDTQYFGPGTRLTVL.